The next 28 T cell receptor beta chains were all read from a single sample in a study of graft-versus-host responses after intestinal transplantation (dated by TCRdb to the early 2020s). The method behind the library was the immunoSEQ multiplex PCR assay. This is the immuneACCESS table as TCRdb keeps it, with only in-frame sequences that have V and J called. A part of the clones is gone; compared with another copy, unresolved V genes explain less than half, and the rest is unexplained. The sample table lists about 25,000 clones, just over 90% of them with a count of one. Clones ranked in the top ten supply around 0.57% of the sample. This sample comprised PBMCs, obtained 18 days after transplant. These receptors originate from a human patient who received an intestinal transplant, so some T cells may come from the graft donor.

A single count supports this clone. Here the CDR3 reads CASSATRGQNTEAFF. In DNA form, the CDR3 reads TGTGCCAGCAGCGCTACGAGGGGACAGAACACTGAAGCTTTCTTT. This rearrangement joins TRBV11-2 to TRBJ1-1; possibly TRBD1 for D (6 bases). The ends were cut back, 5 bases at V and 1 base at J, with 14 bases in the middle. Germline assignment: CDR1 SGHAT and CDR2 FQNNGV. The CDR3 is made up of 15 amino acids.

The rearrangement joins TRBV9 to TRBJ1-2; 9 positions match TRBD1. J gave up 3 bases and V 3 bases, and 3 bases lay outside the gene matches. This CDR3 region has 14 residues. Germline-derived CDR1 and CDR2 are SGDLS and YYNGEE. This CDR3 reads CASSADRGDYGYTF. As DNA, the CDR3 is TGTGCCAGCAGCGCCGACAGGGGGGACTATGGCTACACCTTC.

The rearrangement uses TRBV30 and TRBJ1-4; tentative D call: TRBD1 (5 bases). Between the trimmed V and J ends, which lost 5 bases and 2 bases, there was a span of 15 bases. This CDR3 is built from 15 residues. Germline V gene sequence: CDR1 GTSNPN, CDR2 SVGIG (reference sequence). The DNA of the CDR3 is TGTGCCTGGGCTCGAAGGGGCTCGACTAATGAAAAACTGTTTTTT. This sequence encodes CAWARRGSTNEKLFF.

This clone was recorded a few times. The rearrangement uses TRBV5-4 and TRBJ2-1; no reliable D call. Germline loops: CDR1 SGHNT, CDR2 YYREEE (reference sequence). Trimming removed 4 bases at V and 8 bases at J, with 10 bases between. This CDR3 has 12 residues. This chain's CDR3 is CASSSTPHEQFF. Here the CDR3 DNA reads TGTGCCAGCAGCAGTACCCCCCATGAGCAGTTCTTC.

V gene TRBV19 combines with J gene TRBJ2-3; D might be TRBD1 (6 bases). Deletions cut 5 bases from V and 5 bases from J, with 11 bases between. Germline V gene sequence: CDR1 LNHDA, CDR2 SQIVND (reference sequence). The CDR3 runs to 13 residues. The CDR3 reads CASSPRGEDTQYF. CDR3 in DNA: TGTGCCAGTAGTCCCAGGGGCGAAGATACGCAGTATTTT.

The gene calls are TRBV19 and TRBJ1-1, with TRBD1 identical over 8 bases. V shed 5 bases and J 5 bases; nucleotides not matched to a gene: 10. The CDR3 consists of 15 residues. Germline CDR1 reads LNHDA; CDR2 reads SQIVND (reference sequence). This CDR3 reads CASSLVTQGATEAFF. DNA of the CDR3: TGTGCCAGTAGTTTGGTAACTCAGGGGGCGACTGAAGCTTTCTTT. Variable domain in full (rest from reference TRBV19 and TRBJ1-1): DGGITQSPKYLFRKEGQNVTLSCEQNLNHDAMYWYRQDPGQGLRLIYYSQIVNDFQKGDIAEGYSVSREKKESFPLTVTSAQKNPTAFYLCASSLVTQGATEAFFGQGTRLTVV.

J is TRBJ1-1 and V is TRBV7-2; D is unclear. The germline V and J ends were trimmed by 4 bases and 5 bases, with 17 bases remaining between them. Germline V lookup: CDR1 SGHTA, CDR2 FQGNSA. This CDR3 is built from 15 residues. CDR3 DNA sequence: TGTGCCAGCAGCTACTCGTCGGCGGGTGGGACTGAAGCTTTCTTT. Encoded protein: CASSYSSAGGTEAFF. Based on the CDR3 plus reference TRBV7-2 and TRBJ1-1, the full variable domain is GAGVSQSPSNKVTEKGKDVELRCDPISGHTALYWYRQSLGQGLEFLIYFQGNSAPDKSGLPSDRFSAERTGGSVSTLTIQRTQQEDSAVYLCASSYSSAGGTEAFFGQGTRLTVV.

The chain combines TRBV6-6 with TRBJ1-5, with D perhaps TRBD1 (6 bases). The CDR3 contains 13 residues. The V gene's germline CDR1 is MNHNY and CDR2 SVGAGI (reference sequence). Deletions cut 0 bases from V and 7 bases from J, with 7 bases between. DNA for the CDR3: TGTGCCAGCAGTTACTCGAGGGGGCAGCCCCAGCATTTT. This codes for CASSYSRGQPQHF.

The chain employs TRBV7-9 and TRBJ2-4; no definite D call. The CDR3 spans 13 residues. V lost 1 base and J lost 5, with 6 bases in between. CDR1 is SEHNR, CDR2 FQNEAQ, per germline (reference sequence). The CDR3 loop reads CASSLEWENIQYF. The CDR3 DNA reads TGTGCCAGCAGCTTAGAGTGGGAAAACATTCAGTACTTC.

The genes are TRBV12-5 and TRBJ2-3; possibly TRBD1 for D (6 bases). Deletions cut 1 base from V and 3 bases from J, with 23 bases between. Germline lookup yields CDR1 LGHNT and CDR2 FRNRAP. The CDR3 contains 19 residues. The CDR3 DNA is TGTGCTAGTGGTTTGGCGCGCGACCCTCGGACAGACCCGACAGATACGCAGTATTTT. This codes for CASGLARDPRTDPTDTQYF.

The chain has TRBV7-3 and TRBJ1-2; a weak D match, TRBD1 (5 bases). The CDR3 has 13 residues. Germline V gene data show CDR1 as SGHTA and CDR2 as FQGTGA. Trimming took 5 bases from V and 5 from J, leaving 12 bases between them. CDR3 protein: CASSPDSTYGYTF. The CDR3, as DNA: TGTGCCAGCAGCCCTGACAGCACATATGGCTACACCTTC.

J is TRBJ1-3 and V is TRBV2; no clear D. The CDR3 contains 14 residues. V was pared by 3 bases and J by 0 bases, with 6 bases between. Germline CDR1 is SNHLY and CDR2 is FYNNEI. The CDR3 is CASSEGSSGNTIYF. Here the CDR3 DNA reads TGTGCCAGCAGTGAGGGAAGCTCTGGAAACACCATATATTTT. The complete variable domain, with remaining parts taken from reference TRBV2 and TRBJ1-3, reads EPEVTQTPSHQVTQMGQEVILRCVPISNHLYFYWYRQILGQKVEFLVSFYNNEISEKSEIFDDQFSVERPDGSNFTLKIRSTKLEDSAMYFCASSEGSSGNTIYFGEGSWLTVV.

The CDR3 reads CASSSLDSMNTEAFF. Written as DNA, the CDR3 is TGTGCCAGCAGTTCCCTCGACAGCATGAACACTGAAGCTTTCTTT. The V gene is TRBV6-5, the J gene TRBJ1-1; the D gene is possibly TRBD1 (5 bases). V dropped 4 bases and J dropped 0 bases, with 12 bases sitting between them. CDR3 length: 15 amino acids. Germline lookup yields CDR1 MNHEY and CDR2 SVGAGI.

The gene calls are TRBV5-1 and TRBJ1-3; D unclear. Germline CDR1 is SGHRS and CDR2 is YFSETQ. CDR3 length: 15 amino acids. Deletions cut 5 bases from V and 0 bases from J, with 12 bases between. CDR3 in DNA: TGCGCCAGCAGTACGACTGGACTCTCTGGAAACACCATATATTTT. Translating gives CASSTTGLSGNTIYF.

The chain links TRBV18 to TRBJ2-3; D call uncertain. CDR3 length: 13 residues. CDR1 is KGHSH and CDR2 is LQKENI in the germline V gene. V was pared by 1 base and J by 2 bases, with 4 bases between. Here the CDR3 DNA reads TGTGCCAGCTCACCACAAAACACAGATACGCAGTATTTT. Protein product: CASSPQNTDTQYF.

V gene TRBV4-1 combines with J gene TRBJ2-5; 11 bases map to TRBD1. The V gene's germline CDR1 is MGHRA and CDR2 YSYEKL. V dropped 1 base and J dropped 1; count of bases not matched to a gene: 8. There are 18 residues in the CDR3. This CDR3 reads CASSQVIRTGGPQETQYF. The CDR3 DNA is TGCGCCAGCAGCCAAGTTATAAGGACAGGGGGCCCCCAAGAGACCCAGTACTTC.

A note on this clone: A junction boundary mismatches the germline segment, possibly from a read error. Additional DNA sequences in this sample encode the identical CDR3. The rearrangement joins TRBV7-9 to TRBJ2-2; tentatively, D is TRBD1 (6 bases). Germline V gene lookup returns CDR1 SEHNR and CDR2 FQNEAQ (reference sequence). The CDR3 is made up of 16 amino acids. The CDR3: CASSLEGTTTPGELFF. CDR3 bases: TGTGCCAGCAGCTTAGAAGGGACGACCACCCCAGGGGAGCTGTTTTTC.

J is TRBJ2-1 and V is TRBV9; 9 nucleotides line up with TRBD2. CDR1 is SGDLS and CDR2 is YYNGEE in the germline V gene. CDR3 size: 17 residues. After removal of 2 bases from V and 1 base from J, the junction contained 7 bases not matched to a gene. The CDR3 is CASSVGGGVGSYNEQFF. CDR3 in DNA: TGTGCCAGCAGCGTTGGCGGGGGGGTTGGATCCTACAATGAGCAGTTCTTC.

The chain combines TRBV7-9 with TRBJ2-7, with TRBD1 matching 8 bases. Germline V CDR1 and CDR2: SEHNR, FQNEAQ (reference sequence). The trim removed 2 bases at V and 5 bases at J, leaving 11 bases unmatched. The CDR3 runs 16 residues. CDR3 loop: CASSLTGGPPNDEQYF. DNA for the CDR3: TGTGCCAGCAGCTTAACAGGGGGTCCGCCTAACGACGAGCAGTACTTC.

This chain joins TRBV7-9 and TRBJ2-1; the D gene is possibly TRBD2 (6 bases). This CDR3 has 13 residues. In germline, CDR1 is SEHNR, CDR2 FQNEAQ (reference sequence). The V end lost 1 base, the J end lost 6 bases, and 7 bases lay between the germline ends. CDR3 region: CASSLGGVNEQFF. The DNA for the CDR3 is TGTGCCAGCAGCTTAGGGGGGGTCAATGAGCAGTTCTTC.

V gene TRBV5-1 combines with J gene TRBJ2-2; tentatively, D is TRBD2 (5 bases). V gave up 4 bases and J gave up 0 bases, with 13 bases separating them. In germline, CDR1 is SGHRS, CDR2 YFSETQ. The CDR3 length is 16 residues. This CDR3 is CASSPPDGTNTGELFF. CDR3 nucleotide sequence: TGCGCCAGCAGCCCCCCTGACGGGACGAACACCGGGGAGCTGTTTTTT.

This clone was detected once. The rearrangement uses TRBV7-9 and TRBJ1-1, with D possibly TRBD1 on 6 matching bases. V was trimmed by 4 bases and J by 1 base, leaving 7 bases between them. Germline V lookup: CDR1 SEHNR, CDR2 FQNEAQ (reference sequence). The CDR3 is 13 amino acids. The CDR3 is CASSSQGNTEAFF. In DNA form, the CDR3 reads TGTGCCAGCAGCTCACAGGGGAACACTGAAGCTTTCTTT.

This chain joins TRBV7-3 and TRBJ2-3, with 11 positions matching TRBD2. Germline values: CDR1 SGHTA, CDR2 FQGTGA. Trimming took 5 bases from V and 7 from J; bases not matched to a gene: 8. This CDR3 has 15 amino acids. CDR3 bases: TGTGCCAGCAGCATTAGCGGGGGGGCTATCAATACGCAGTATTTT. Translating gives CASSISGGAINTQYF.

The chain employs TRBV4-1 and TRBJ2-5, with D perhaps matching TRBD2 (5 bases). Looked up from germline, CDR1 is MGHRA and CDR2 is YSYEKL. Trimming stripped 4 bases from V and 2 bases from J, with 11 bases between. The CDR3 contains 14 residues. The CDR3 sequence: CASSPIGGQETQYF. CDR3 DNA sequence: TGCGCCAGCAGCCCGATAGGAGGTCAAGAGACCCAGTACTTC.

In its sample, this clone was seen once. The chain couples TRBV30 to TRBJ1-2; no clear D gene. The germline V gene has CDR1 GTSNPN and CDR2 SVGIG (reference sequence). The CDR3 has 11 residues. V lost 4 bases and J lost 0, with 3 bases in between. The CDR3 bases are TGTGCCTGGATTACTAACTATGGCTACACCTTC. Its protein is CAWITNYGYTF. The full variable domain, completed using reference TRBV30 and TRBJ1-2, is SQTIHQWPATLVQPVGSPLSLECTVEGTSNPNLYWYRQAAGRGLQLLFYSVGIGQISSEVPQNLSASRPQDRQFILSSKKLLLSDSGFYLCAWITNYGYTFGSGTRLTVV.

This clone appeared a single time. The V gene is TRBV5-4, the J gene TRBJ1-1; D possibly corresponds to TRBD1 (5 bases). Per germline, CDR1 SGHNT and CDR2 YYREEE (reference sequence). The CDR3 length is 18 residues. Trimming took 7 bases from V and 3 from J, leaving 28 bases between them. Here the CDR3 reads CASQTTGRHRRGDTEAFF. For the CDR3, the DNA is TGTGCCAGCCAAACGACGGGGAGACACCGACGGGGGGACACTGAAGCTTTCTTT. Full variable domain (remainder filled in from reference TRBV5-4 and TRBJ1-1): ETGVTQSPTHLIKTRGQQVTLRCSSQSGHNTVSWYQQALGQGPQFIFQYYREEENGRGNFPPRFSGLQFPNYSSELNVNALELDDSALYLCASQTTGRHRRGDTEAFFGQGTRLTVV.

The chain has TRBV5-1 and TRBJ1-1; 7 bases fit TRBD1. Germline loops: CDR1 SGHRS, CDR2 YFSETQ. The V gene end was trimmed by 2 bases and the J gene end by 9 bases; junction bases not matched to a gene: 7. The CDR3 is 13 amino acids. The CDR3 here is CASSFKTGTQAFF. CDR3 bases: TGCGCCAGCAGCTTTAAGACAGGGACTCAAGCTTTCTTT.

The rearrangement links TRBV9 to TRBJ1-6; D unresolved. Germline V gives CDR1 SGDLS, CDR2 YYNGEE. The CDR3 is 15 amino acids. Trimming pared 0 bases from V and 7 bases from J, leaving 11 bases between. The CDR3 coding sequence is TGTGCCAGCAGCGTAGCCCCCTCTGGGAATTCACCCCTCCACTTT. It specifies CASSVAPSGNSPLHF.